The subject of this entry is one TCR beta chain. Its antigen has not been determined. The input lacks base qualities; no much larger clone sits a single base away. The CDR3 has 14 amino acids, counting the end cysteine and phenylalanine. Only the CDR3 DNA is retained, 42 bases long and in frame from the first base. As encoded in the germline V gene, CDR1 is SGHRS while CDR2 is YFSETQ. The germline ends are 10 bases apart after V is trimmed by 0 bases and J by 3 bases. Library construction relied on RT-PCR. The data were produced on an Illumina HiSeq 2500. TCRdb cleaned the public reads at Q25 with fastp, built clones with MiXCR and kept in-frame beta chains. Entries are consolidated by CDR3 protein sequence, retaining the most common genes and DNA. In this sample the table shows 540,000 or so distinct CDR3 sequences, around 13% of which occur a single time. Around 12% of the sample comes from the top ten.

These data are taken from a study of response to subunit inactivated influenza vaccine (dated by TCRdb to 2017 to 2018). Some background on the complete study: To follow how T cells responded to a trivalent subunit inactivated influenza vaccine, the researchers relied on deep quantitative profiling of the T cell receptor repertoire. The paper as a whole reports these results and caveats: The authors proposed that each seasonal influenza vaccination may bring in only a limited number of new T cells.

Read against the paper, the sample's time point label means: around 45 days after influenza vaccine administration. Source: PBMCs from blood, taken around seven weeks after vaccination. Here the chain combines TRBV5-1 and TRBJ2-7; 5 matching bases give a weak D call of TRBD1. This sequence originates from a man aged 45-60 years who received an inactivated influenza vaccine. Donor details come from another sample of the same person, matched by shared clones. The DNA is as follows: TGCGCCAGCAGCTTGGCTACCAGGGACTACGAGCAGTACTTC. This is translated as CASSLATRDYEQYF.